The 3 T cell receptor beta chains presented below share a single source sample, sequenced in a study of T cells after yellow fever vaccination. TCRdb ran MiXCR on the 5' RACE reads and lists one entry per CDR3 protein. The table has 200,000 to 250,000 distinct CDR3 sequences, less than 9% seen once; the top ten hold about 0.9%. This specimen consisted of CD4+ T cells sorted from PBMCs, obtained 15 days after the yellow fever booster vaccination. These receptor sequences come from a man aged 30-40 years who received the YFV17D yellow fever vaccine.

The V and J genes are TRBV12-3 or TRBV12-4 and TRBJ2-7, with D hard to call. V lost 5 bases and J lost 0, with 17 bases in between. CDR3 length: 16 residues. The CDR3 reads CASSHRSGVGSYEQYF. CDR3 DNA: TGTGCCAGCAGTCACCGTTCGGGCGTCGGCTCCTACGAGCAGTACTTC.

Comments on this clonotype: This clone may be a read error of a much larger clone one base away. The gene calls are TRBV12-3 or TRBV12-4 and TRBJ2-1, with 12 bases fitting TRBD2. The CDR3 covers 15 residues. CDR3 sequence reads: CPSIASGRALNEQFF. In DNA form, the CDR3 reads TGTCCCAGCATCGCTAGCGGGAGGGCCTTGAATGAGCAGTTCTTC.

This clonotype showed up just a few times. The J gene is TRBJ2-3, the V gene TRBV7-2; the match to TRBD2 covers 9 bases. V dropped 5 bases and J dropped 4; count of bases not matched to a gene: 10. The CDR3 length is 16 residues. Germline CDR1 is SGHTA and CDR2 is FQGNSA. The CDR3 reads CASSQLSGSIADTQYF. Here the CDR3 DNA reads TGTGCCAGCAGCCAACTTAGCGGGAGCATAGCAGATACGCAGTATTTT.